Here is one T cell receptor (beta chain) with its context. The data are from a study of cytomegalovirus exposure and HLA in healthy donors. Primers: 60 Vbeta forward and 13 Jbeta reverse. Authors' processing steps: About 88 million unique TCR beta chains, 10 million to 13 million of them shared, were counted by a later analysis. Here immunoSEQ multiplex PCR was the method, and the copy in TCRdb shows in-frame clones only, minus some. V and J calls and clone size are given by that table; D and trimming were obtained from the DNA. Of about 150,000 clones in the sample, about 60% are singletons; the top ten hold approximately 6.5%. The sequencing input was PBMCs. The sequence came from a woman aged 60-75 years in good health and CMV-seropositive.

CDR3 loop: CASSRDRQVGRAQYF. In DNA, the CDR3 is TGTGCCAGCAGCAGGGATCGACAGGTTGGTCGGGCCCAGTACTTC. V is TRBV6-5 and J is TRBJ2-5; the D gene is possibly TRBD1 (6 bases). CDR1 is MNHEY, CDR2 SVGAGI, per germline. The CDR3 runs 15 residues. Between the trimmed V and J ends, which lost 6 bases and 9 bases, there was a span of 23 bases.